This paragraph reports one T cell receptor (beta chain). Profiled with immunoSEQ multiplex PCR; TCRdb holds only in-frame clones, not every one. The sample lists 190,000 or so clones; almost 90% were seen once. The data derive from a study of blood T cell repertoires in COVID-19. This CDR3 comprises 14 residues. Germline-derived CDR1 and CDR2 are LGHNA and YSLEER. V lost 0 bases and J lost 4, with 6 bases in between. The source of this sequence is a man aged 50 or older with acute or convalescent COVID-19. This sequence joins TRBV4-3 and TRBJ2-2; unclear D gene. Sequencing was performed on peripheral blood. CDR3 sequence reads: CASSQEALTGELFF. CDR3 DNA sequence: TGCGCCAGCAGCCAAGAAGCGCTCACCGGGGAGCTGTTTTTT.